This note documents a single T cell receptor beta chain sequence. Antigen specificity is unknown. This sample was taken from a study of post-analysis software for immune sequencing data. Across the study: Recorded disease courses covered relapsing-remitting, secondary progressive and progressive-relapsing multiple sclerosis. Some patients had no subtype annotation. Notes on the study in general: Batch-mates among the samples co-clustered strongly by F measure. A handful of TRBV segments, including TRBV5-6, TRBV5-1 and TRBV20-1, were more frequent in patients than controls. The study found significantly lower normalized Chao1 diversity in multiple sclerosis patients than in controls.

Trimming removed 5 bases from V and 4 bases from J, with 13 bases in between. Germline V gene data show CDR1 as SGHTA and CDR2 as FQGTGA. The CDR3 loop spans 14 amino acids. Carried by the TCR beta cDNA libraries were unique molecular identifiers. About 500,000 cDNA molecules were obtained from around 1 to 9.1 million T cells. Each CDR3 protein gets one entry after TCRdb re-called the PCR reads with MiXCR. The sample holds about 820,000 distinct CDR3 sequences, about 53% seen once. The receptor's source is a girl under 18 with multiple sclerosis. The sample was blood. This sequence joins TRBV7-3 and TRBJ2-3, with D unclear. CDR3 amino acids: CASSPLVGADTQYF. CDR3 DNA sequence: TGTGCCAGCAGCCCCCTAGTGGGCGCAGATACGCAGTATTTT.